The 23 T cell receptor beta chains below come from one sample, sequenced in a study of T cell responses to AZD1222 COVID-19 vaccine. Using immunoSEQ multiplex PCR, the repertoire was profiled, and TCRdb retains in-frame clones only, with some absent. The sample carries more than 110,000 clones, less than 95% recorded once. The sample in question was peripheral blood, obtained on day 0 of AZD1222 vaccination. Receptors originate from an adult in good health.

The CDR3 loop is CASSPMTGTRYTGELFF. The CDR3 coding sequence is TGTGCCAGTAGTCCGATGACAGGGACCCGATACACCGGGGAGCTGTTTTTT. The V and J genes are TRBV19 and TRBJ2-2; TRBD1 agrees at 7 bases. Trimming at V came to 5 bases and at J to 3 bases, leaving 12 bases not matched to a gene. CDR3 size: 17 residues. Germline V lookup: CDR1 LNHDA, CDR2 SQIVND (reference sequence).

The genes are TRBV6-2 or TRBV6-3 and TRBJ1-5, with no clear D. The length of the CDR3 is 12 residues. The V gene lost 3 bases and the J gene lost 5 bases, with 5 bases spanning the gap. CDR1 is MNHEY and CDR2 is SVGEGT in the germline V gene. CDR3 protein: CASSYWDQPQHF. The CDR3 DNA is TGTGCCAGCAGTTATTGGGATCAGCCCCAGCATTTT.

This clone was seen a single time. The CDR3 spells CASSYYNEQFF. The CDR3 region has the DNA TGTGCCAGCAGCTACTACAATGAGCAGTTCTTC. The J gene is TRBJ2-1, the V gene TRBV12-3 or TRBV12-4; D gene ambiguous. The CDR3 consists of 11 residues. Trimming removed 6 bases at V and 3 bases at J, with 3 bases between.

The CDR3, as DNA: TGTGCCAGCAGCGTGAGGACCGACACTGAAGCTTTCTTT. Translation gives CASSVRTDTEAFF. The chain combines TRBV6-5 with TRBJ1-1, with D hard to call. Trimming removed 6 bases at V and 3 bases at J, with 11 bases between. Germline CDR1 and CDR2: MNHEY and SVGAGI. The CDR3 extends over 13 amino acids.

Points on this clone: Other DNA sequences from this sample encode an identical CDR3 as well. The gene calls are TRBV9 and TRBJ2-5; the D is unclear. The CDR3 loop spans 13 amino acids. V dropped 2 bases and J dropped 2 bases, with 7 bases sitting between them. Germline V CDR1 and CDR2: SGDLS, YYNGEE. CDR3 region: CASSVGGQETQYF. In DNA, the CDR3 is TGTGCCAGCAGCGTTGGCGGACAAGAGACCCAGTACTTC.

This chain joins TRBV7-2 and TRBJ2-5; TRBD1 matches 8 bases. The CDR3 spans 14 residues. V lost 2 bases and J lost 7; bases outside the gene matches: 6. The germline CDR1 and CDR2 sequences are SGHTA and FQGNSA. CDR3 protein: CASSLSGQVGTQYF. In DNA, the CDR3 is TGTGCCAGCAGCTTATCGGGACAGGTGGGGACCCAGTACTTC.

The chain employs TRBV24-1 and TRBJ1-5; the D gene is possibly TRBD1 (5 bases). The germline V gene has CDR1 KGHDR and CDR2 SFDVKD. The CDR3 is 15 amino acids. V dropped 2 bases and J dropped 9 bases, with 16 bases sitting between them. The CDR3 spells CATSDSAREWGPQHF. CDR3 DNA: TGTGCCACCAGTGATTCCGCCAGGGAGTGGGGGCCCCAGCATTTT.

The chain carries TRBV2 and TRBJ1-5, with D unresolved. Germline-derived CDR1 and CDR2 are SNHLY and FYNNEI. Trimming shortened V by 4 bases and J by 1 base, and 5 bases separated the two germline ends. The CDR3 contains 13 residues. CDR3 DNA: TGTGCCAGCAGTGCTCAGAGCAATCAGCCCCAGCATTTT. Its translation: CASSAQSNQPQHF.

This clone has a handful of counts. V gene TRBV30 combines with J gene TRBJ1-6, with D maybe TRBD1 (5 bases). The CDR3 contains 13 residues. Germline CDR1 reads GTSNPN; CDR2 reads SVGIG (reference sequence). Trimming removed 2 bases at V and 10 bases at J, with 12 bases between. The CDR3 loop is CAWSRGLESPLHF. The CDR3 DNA reads as TGTGCCTGGAGTAGGGGCTTGGAATCACCCCTCCACTTT.

The chain links TRBV9 to TRBJ2-1; the match to TRBD2 covers 16 bases. In germline, CDR1 is SGDLS, CDR2 YYNGEE. The V segment lost 4 bases and the J segment 2 bases; nucleotides outside the gene matches: 9. The CDR3 length is 19 residues. CDR3 amino acids: CASSWGLAGGNYPYNEQFF. CDR3 sequence (DNA): TGTGCCAGCAGCTGGGGACTAGCGGGGGGGAACTACCCCTACAATGAGCAGTTCTTC.

The genes are TRBV7-9 and TRBJ1-1, with unresolved D. The CDR3 consists of 12 residues. Germline V lookup: CDR1 SEHNR, CDR2 FQNEAQ (reference sequence). Trimming took 2 bases from V and 1 from J, leaving 2 bases between them. This CDR3 reads CASSLTNTEAFF. CDR3 DNA: TGTGCCAGCAGCTTAACGAACACTGAAGCTTTCTTT. The whole variable domain, filled in from reference TRBV7-9 and TRBJ1-1, reads DTGVSQNPRHKITKRGQNVTFRCDPISEHNRLYWYRQTLGQGPEFLTYFQNEAQLEKSRLLSDRFSAERPKGSFSTLEIQRTEQGDSAMYLCASSLTNTEAFFGQGTRLTVV.

The chain recombines TRBV2 with TRBJ2-1, with D perhaps matching TRBD2 (5 bases). Germline-derived CDR1 and CDR2 are SNHLY and FYNNEI. V was cut by 10 bases and J by 15 bases, with 19 bases left in between. This CDR3 has 11 residues. The CDR3 DNA follows: TGTGCCACCACTCTCCGGGATCTTTTGTTCTTC. Its translation: CATTLRDLLFF.

The V call is TRBV24-1, the J call TRBJ1-5; 9 bases are shared with TRBD1. Germline CDR1 and CDR2: KGHDR and SFDVKD. This CDR3 is 15 amino acids long. V shed 4 bases, J shed 7 bases, and the junction held 7 bases outside the gene matches. CDR3 protein: CATSDTQGAEQPQHF. The CDR3, as DNA: TGTGCCACCAGTGACACACAGGGGGCTGAGCAGCCCCAGCATTTT.

The V and J genes are TRBV19 and TRBJ2-1; D is possibly TRBD2 (6 bases). The germline V gene has CDR1 LNHDA and CDR2 SQIVND (reference sequence). Trimming took 9 bases from V and 5 from J, leaving 23 bases between them. The length of the CDR3 is 16 residues. The CDR3 loop is CASRVVGGATNNEQFF. The CDR3 DNA reads TGTGCCAGCAGAGTCGTAGGCGGGGCAACAAACAATGAGCAGTTCTTC.

CDR3 loop: CASSSTSGTYNEQFF. The CDR3 DNA follows: TGCGCCAGCAGCTCTACTAGCGGGACCTACAATGAGCAGTTCTTC. The V and J genes are TRBV5-1 and TRBJ2-1; the match to TRBD2 covers 10 bases. In germline, CDR1 is SGHRS, CDR2 YFSETQ. J was trimmed by 2 bases and V by 3 bases; bases with no gene match: 2. The CDR3 contains 15 residues.

This chain's CDR3 is CASSSTLMNTEAFF. In DNA form, the CDR3 reads TGTGCCAGCAGCTCCACGCTTATGAACACTGAAGCTTTCTTT. V and J are TRBV7-9 and TRBJ1-1; no reliable D call. Trimming cost V 4 bases and J 0 bases, with 9 bases left between them. This CDR3 region has 14 residues. Germline V CDR1 and CDR2: SEHNR, FQNEAQ (reference sequence).

The V call is TRBV5-1, the J call TRBJ2-2, with 7 bases matching TRBD2. This CDR3 has 15 residues. Unmatched junction bases numbered 10, after V lost 4 bases and J lost 7 bases. Germline values: CDR1 SGHRS, CDR2 YFSETQ. CDR3 residues: CASSASGGRGGELFF. The CDR3 DNA is TGCGCCAGCAGCGCGTCGGGAGGCCGGGGCGGGGAGCTGTTTTTT.

V usage is TRBV3-1 (or the pseudogene TRBV3-2) and J usage is TRBJ2-1; TRBD1 aligns across 7 bases. The germline gives CDR1 LGHDT, CDR2 YNNKEL (reference sequence). The length of the CDR3 is 14 residues. V lost 3 bases, J lost 14 bases, and 13 bases stayed unmatched. The DNA for the CDR3 is TGTGCCAGCAGCCACATGCTACAGGGGTTTAGGAAGTTCTTC. Translating gives CASSHMLQGFRKFF.

The chain links TRBV9 to TRBJ2-2; D is unclear. The V end was cut by 0 bases, the J end by 7 bases, with 10 bases between. The germline gives CDR1 SGDLS, CDR2 YYNGEE. This CDR3 spans 14 amino acids. Here the CDR3 DNA reads TGTGCCAGCAGCGTAGATTGGCTGAACGGGGAGCTGTTTTTT. It yields the protein CASSVDWLNGELFF.

CDR3 DNA sequence: TGTGCCATCAGCCCACAGAACCAGGGTGCTGAAGCTTTCTTT. Protein sequence: CAISPQNQGAEAFF. This chain uses TRBV10-3 with TRBJ1-1; possibly TRBD1 for D (5 bases). The CDR3 has 14 amino acids. CDR1 ENHRY and CDR2 SYGVKD come from the germline V gene. V lost 6 bases, J lost 6 bases, and 17 bases lay in between.

The chain carries TRBV11-3 and TRBJ1-2; 7 nucleotides align to TRBD1. Germline CDR1 is SGHNT and CDR2 is YENEEA. This CDR3 contains 14 residues. Trimming at V came to 0 bases and at J to 8 bases, leaving 6 bases not matched to a gene. CDR3 coding DNA: TGTGCCAGCAGCTTAGACAGGGGGTCGGACGGCTACACCTTC. Residues: CASSLDRGSDGYTF.

CDR3: CASSVTVNYGYTF. CDR3 coding DNA: TGTGCCAGCAGCGTAACAGTTAACTATGGCTACACCTTC. The rearrangement links TRBV7-8 to TRBJ1-2; D is uncertain. Trimming took off 5 bases at V and 1 base at J, with 8 bases between the two ends. The CDR3 has 13 residues. Germline values: CDR1 SGHVS, CDR2 FQNEAQ.

This clone was found once. The chain is built from TRBV30 and TRBJ2-3; D may correspond to TRBD1 or TRBD2 (5 bases each). CDR1 and CDR2 from the germline V gene are GTSNPN and SVGIG (reference sequence). V was cut by 2 bases and J by 4 bases, with 13 bases left in between. The CDR3 has 14 amino acids. The CDR3 region has the DNA TGTGCCTGGAGTCCTTACCTGGGGGCAGATACGCAGTATTTT. It encodes CAWSPYLGADTQYF.